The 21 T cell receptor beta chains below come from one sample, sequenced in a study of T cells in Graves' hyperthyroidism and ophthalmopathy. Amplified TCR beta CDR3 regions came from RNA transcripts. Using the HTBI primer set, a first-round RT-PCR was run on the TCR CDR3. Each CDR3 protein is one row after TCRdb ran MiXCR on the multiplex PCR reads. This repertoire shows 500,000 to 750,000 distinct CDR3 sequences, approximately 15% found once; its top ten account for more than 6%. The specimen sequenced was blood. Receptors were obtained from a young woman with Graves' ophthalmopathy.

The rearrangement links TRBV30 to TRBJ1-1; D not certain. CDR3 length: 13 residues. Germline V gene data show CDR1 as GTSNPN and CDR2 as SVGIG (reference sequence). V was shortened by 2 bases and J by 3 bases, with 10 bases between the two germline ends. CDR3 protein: CAWSKGSHTEAFF. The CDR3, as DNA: TGTGCCTGGAGTAAGGGAAGTCACACTGAAGCTTTCTTT.

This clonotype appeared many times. CDR3 bases: TGTGCCAGCAGTGAAGCGGAGGATCAAAGCTCCTACGAGCAGTACTTC. Amino acid sequence: CASSEAEDQSSYEQYF. The chain uses TRBV6-1 and TRBJ2-7, with a weak D call TRBD2 (5 bases). The CDR3 covers 16 residues. Per the germline V gene, CDR1 is MNHNS and CDR2 is SASEGT. Deletions cut 0 bases from V and 0 bases from J, with 12 bases between.

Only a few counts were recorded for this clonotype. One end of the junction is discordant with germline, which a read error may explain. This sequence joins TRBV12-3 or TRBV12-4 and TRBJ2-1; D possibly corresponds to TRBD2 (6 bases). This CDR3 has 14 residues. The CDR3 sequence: CASNLGRGRREQSF. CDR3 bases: TGTGCCAGCAATCTTGGAAGGGGCAGACGGGAGCAGTCCTTC.

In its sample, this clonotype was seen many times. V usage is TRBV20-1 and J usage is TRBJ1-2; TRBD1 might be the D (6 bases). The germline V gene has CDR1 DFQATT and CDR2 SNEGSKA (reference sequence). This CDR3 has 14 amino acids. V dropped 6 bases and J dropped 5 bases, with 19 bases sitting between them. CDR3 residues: CSATRGQGTYGYTF. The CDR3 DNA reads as TGCAGTGCCACCAGAGGGCAGGGGACATATGGCTACACCTTC.

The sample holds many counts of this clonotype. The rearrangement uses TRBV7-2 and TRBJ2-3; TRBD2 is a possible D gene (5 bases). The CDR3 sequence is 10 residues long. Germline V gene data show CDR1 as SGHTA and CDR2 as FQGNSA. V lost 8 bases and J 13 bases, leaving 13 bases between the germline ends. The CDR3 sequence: CASPRRGEYF. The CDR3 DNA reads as TGTGCCAGCCCCCGTCGGGGAGAGTATTTT.

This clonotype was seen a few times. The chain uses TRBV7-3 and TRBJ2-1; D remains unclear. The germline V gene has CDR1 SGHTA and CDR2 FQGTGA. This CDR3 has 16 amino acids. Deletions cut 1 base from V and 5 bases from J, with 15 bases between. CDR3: CASSLNQRRDNNEQFF. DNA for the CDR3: TGTGCCAGCAGCTTAAACCAACGACGAGACAACAATGAGCAGTTCTTC.

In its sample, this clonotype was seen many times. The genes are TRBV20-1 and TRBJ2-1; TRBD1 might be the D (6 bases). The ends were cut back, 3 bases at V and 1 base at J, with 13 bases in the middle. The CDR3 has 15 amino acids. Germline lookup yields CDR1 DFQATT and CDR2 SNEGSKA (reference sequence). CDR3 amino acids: CSASYTGLSYNEQFF. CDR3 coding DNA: TGCAGTGCTAGTTATACAGGGCTTTCCTACAATGAGCAGTTCTTC.

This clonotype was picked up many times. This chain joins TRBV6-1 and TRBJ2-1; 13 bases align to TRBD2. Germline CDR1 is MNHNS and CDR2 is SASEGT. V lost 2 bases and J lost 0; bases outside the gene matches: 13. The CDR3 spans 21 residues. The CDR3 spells CASSEIGPEGLAGNSYNEQFF. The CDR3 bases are TGTGCCAGCAGTGAAATCGGGCCAGAGGGACTAGCGGGAAACTCCTACAATGAGCAGTTCTTC.

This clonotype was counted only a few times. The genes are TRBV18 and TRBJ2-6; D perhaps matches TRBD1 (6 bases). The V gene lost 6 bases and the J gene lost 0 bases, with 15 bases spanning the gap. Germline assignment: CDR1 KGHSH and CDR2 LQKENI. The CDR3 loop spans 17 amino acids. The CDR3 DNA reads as TGTGCCAGCTCTCGACAGGTCTCATACTCTGGGGCCAACGTCCTGACTTTC. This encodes CASSRQVSYSGANVLTF.

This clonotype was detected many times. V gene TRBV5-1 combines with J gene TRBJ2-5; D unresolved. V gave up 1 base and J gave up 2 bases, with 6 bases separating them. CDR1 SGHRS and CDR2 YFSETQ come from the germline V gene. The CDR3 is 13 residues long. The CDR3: CASSLNFQETQYF. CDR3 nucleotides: TGCGCCAGCAGCTTGAATTTTCAAGAGACCCAGTACTTC.

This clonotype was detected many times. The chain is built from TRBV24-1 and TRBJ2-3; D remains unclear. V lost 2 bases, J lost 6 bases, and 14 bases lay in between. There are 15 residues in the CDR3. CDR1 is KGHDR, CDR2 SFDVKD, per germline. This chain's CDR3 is CATSDYTRESDTQYF. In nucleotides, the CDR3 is TGTGCCACCAGTGATTATACCCGAGAGTCGGATACGCAGTATTTT.

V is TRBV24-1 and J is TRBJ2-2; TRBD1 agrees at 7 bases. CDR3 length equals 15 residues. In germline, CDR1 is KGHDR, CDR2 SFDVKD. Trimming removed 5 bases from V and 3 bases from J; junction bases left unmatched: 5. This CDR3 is CATSANDRDTGELFF. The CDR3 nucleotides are TGTGCCACCAGTGCCAACGACAGGGACACCGGGGAGCTGTTTTTT.

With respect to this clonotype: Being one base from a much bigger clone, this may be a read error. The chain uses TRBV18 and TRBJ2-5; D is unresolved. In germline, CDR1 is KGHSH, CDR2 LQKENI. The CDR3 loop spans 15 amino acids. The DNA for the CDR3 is TGTGCCAGCTCACCACCCAGTAGGCCCCTGGAGACCCAGCACTTC. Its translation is CASSPPSRPLETQHF.

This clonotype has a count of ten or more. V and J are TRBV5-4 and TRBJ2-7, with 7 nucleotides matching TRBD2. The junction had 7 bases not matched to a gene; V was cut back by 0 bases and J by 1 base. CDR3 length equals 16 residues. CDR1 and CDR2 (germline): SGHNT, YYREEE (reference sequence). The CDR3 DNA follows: TGTGCCAGCAGCTTGGCGTCTAGCGGAATTTCCTACGAGCAGTACTTC. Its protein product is CASSLASSGISYEQYF.

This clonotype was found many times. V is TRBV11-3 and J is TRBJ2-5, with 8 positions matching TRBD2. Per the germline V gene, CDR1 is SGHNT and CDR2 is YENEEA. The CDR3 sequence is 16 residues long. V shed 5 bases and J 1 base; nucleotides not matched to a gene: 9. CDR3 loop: CASSGGGTDFQETQYF. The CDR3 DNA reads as TGTGCCAGCAGCGGCGGGGGGACGGACTTCCAAGAGACCCAGTACTTC.

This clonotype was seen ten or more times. The DNA for the CDR3 is TGTGCCAGCATAGAGGGTTGGAGCTACACCTTC. It yields the protein CASIEGWSYTF. The V and J genes are TRBV6-1 and TRBJ1-2; the D is unclear. The CDR3 spans 11 residues. Per the germline V gene, CDR1 is MNHNS and CDR2 is SASEGT. Trimming stripped 7 bases from V and 9 bases from J, with 12 bases between.

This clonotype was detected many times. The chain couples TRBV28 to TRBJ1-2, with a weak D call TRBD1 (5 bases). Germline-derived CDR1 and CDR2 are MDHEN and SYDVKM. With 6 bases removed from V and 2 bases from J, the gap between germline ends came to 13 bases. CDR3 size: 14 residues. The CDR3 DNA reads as TGTGCCAGCAGAGCCCAGGGACGGAACTATGGCTACACCTTC. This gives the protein CASRAQGRNYGYTF.

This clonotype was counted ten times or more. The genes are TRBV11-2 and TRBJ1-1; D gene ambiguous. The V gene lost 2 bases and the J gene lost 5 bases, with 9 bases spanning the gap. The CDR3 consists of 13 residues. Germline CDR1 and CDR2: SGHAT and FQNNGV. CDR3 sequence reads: CASSLWAETEAFF. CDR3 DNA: TGTGCCAGCAGCTTATGGGCGGAAACTGAAGCTTTCTTT. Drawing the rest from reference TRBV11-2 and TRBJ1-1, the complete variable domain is EAGVAQSPRYKIIEKRQSVAFWCNPISGHATLYWYQQILGQGPKLLIQFQNNGVVDDSQLPKDRFSAERLKGVDSTLKIQPAKLEDSAVYLCASSLWAETEAFFGQGTRLTVV.

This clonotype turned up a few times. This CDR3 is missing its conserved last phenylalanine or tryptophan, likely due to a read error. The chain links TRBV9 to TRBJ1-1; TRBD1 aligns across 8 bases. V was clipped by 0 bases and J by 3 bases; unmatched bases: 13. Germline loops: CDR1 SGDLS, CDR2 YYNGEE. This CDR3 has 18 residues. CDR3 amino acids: CASSVASDRESEDTEAFL. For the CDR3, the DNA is TGTGCCAGCAGCGTAGCCTCGGACAGGGAGTCCGAGGACACTGAAGCTTTCCTT.

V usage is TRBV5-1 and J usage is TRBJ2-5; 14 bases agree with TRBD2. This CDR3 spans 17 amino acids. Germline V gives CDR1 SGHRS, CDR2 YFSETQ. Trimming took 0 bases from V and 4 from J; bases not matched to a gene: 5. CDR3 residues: CASSLVGTSGRGETQYF. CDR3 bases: TGCGCCAGCAGCTTGGTGGGGACTAGCGGGAGAGGAGAGACCCAGTACTTC.

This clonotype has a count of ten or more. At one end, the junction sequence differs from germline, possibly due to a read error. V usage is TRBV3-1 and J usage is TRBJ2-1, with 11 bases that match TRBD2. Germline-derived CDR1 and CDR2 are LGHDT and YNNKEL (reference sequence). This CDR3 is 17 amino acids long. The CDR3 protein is CASSQGQPGTSGNEQFF. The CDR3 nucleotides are TGTGCCAGCAGTCAAGGACAACCCGGGACTAGCGGCAATGAGCAGTTCTTC.